The rows below give T cell receptor beta chains drawn from one sample of a study of shared clonotypes between healthy human individuals. Generated by immunoSEQ multiplex PCR, the TCRdb table keeps only in-frame clones and is missing some. The data contain about half a million clones, around 73% of them seen just once; the ten biggest clones take up 12%. The sample comprised PBMCs. Receptor source: a woman aged 40 to 50 in good health. Some clones in this sample may be carry-over from other donors' samples. CDR3s include the opening cysteine and the closing phenylalanine or tryptophan. A D gene is named only where the DNA matches it firmly. A row's size may be missing; if present it is once, few, many or a size class.

-	TRBV5-4	TRBJ2-7	-	CASSGAEPYEQYF	TGTGCCAGCAGCGGGGCGGAGCCCTACGAGCAGTACTTC
-	TRBV28	TRBJ1-4	once	CASSSARKEKLFF	TGTGCCAGCAGTTCTGCCCGGAAAGAAAAACTGTTTTTT
-	TRBV29-1	TRBJ2-7	-	CSVGAGRDGYEQYF	TGCAGCGTTGGGGCAGGGCGTGACGGCTACGAGCAGTACTTC
TRBD1	TRBV5-4	TRBJ1-1	-	CASSKQGHTEAFF	TGTGCCAGCAGCAAACAGGGGCACACTGAAGCTTTCTTT
TRBD2	TRBV5-1	TRBJ2-3	-	CASSTLTSGSTAGTQYF	TGCGCCAGCAGCACCCTAACTAGCGGGAGCACAGCAGGCACGCAGTATTTT
TRBD2	TRBV30	TRBJ2-1	once	CAWSRRRAGGNEQFF	TGTGCCTGGAGTCGTCGGAGAGCGGGAGGAAATGAGCAGTTCTTC
TRBD2	TRBV2	TRBJ2-1	few	CASKAGVYNEQFF	TGTGCCAGCAAAGCGGGAGTTTACAATGAGCAGTTCTTC
TRBD2	TRBV5-1	TRBJ2-7	-	CASSLDGLAGGEQYF	TGCGCCAGCAGCTTGGACGGGCTAGCGGGAGGCGAGCAGTACTTC
-	TRBV5-1	TRBJ2-2	-	CASSLGVYTGELFF	TGCGCCAGCAGCTTGGGGGTTTACACCGGGGAGCTGTTTTTT
-	TRBV4-2	TRBJ2-1	-	CASSHQWEQFF	TGTGCCAGCAGCCACCAGTGGGAGCAGTTCTTC
TRBD1	TRBV7-9	TRBJ2-7	few	CASSLVGGRLYEQYF	TGTGCCAGCAGCTTAGTAGGGGGCAGGTTGTACGAGCAGTACTTC
-	TRBV30	TRBJ2-4	-	CAWRSRLVYDIQYF	TGTGCCTGGAGGTCCCGACTAGTTTACGACATTCAGTACTTC
TRBD2	TRBV2	TRBJ2-3	-	CASSGLAGASDTQYF	TGTGCCAGCAGCGGACTAGCGGGAGCATCAGATACGCAGTATTTT
TRBD2	TRBV7-2	TRBJ2-1	-	CASSLSSGGSYNEQFF	TGTGCCAGCAGCTTATCATCGGGGGGCTCCTACAATGAGCAGTTCTTC
-	TRBV15	TRBJ2-2	-	CATSRDRATGELFF	TGTGCCACCAGCAGAGATCGGGCCACCGGGGAGCTGTTTTTT
TRBD1	TRBV5-1	TRBJ1-2	few	CASSRTGGNYGYTF	TGCGCCAGCAGCAGGACAGGGGGCAACTATGGCTACACCTTC
-	TRBV12-5	TRBJ1-1	-	CASGTDRNTEAFF	TGTGCTAGTGGCACGGACAGGAACACTGAAGCTTTCTTT
-	TRBV4-2	TRBJ2-1	-	CASSQDVGGHNEQFF	TGTGCCAGCAGCCAAGATGTTGGGGGCCACAATGAGCAGTTCTTC
-	TRBV30	TRBJ2-1	-	CAWAEDSYNEQFF	TGTGCCTGGGCAGAGGACTCCTACAATGAGCAGTTCTTC
TRBD1	TRBV30	TRBJ2-7	-	CACQGVSPYEQYF	TGTGCCTGCCAGGGGGTATCGCCCTACGAGCAGTACTTC
-	TRBV18	TRBJ2-5	-	CASSWGARETQYF	TGTGCCAGCTCATGGGGGGCGCGTGAGACCCAGTACTTC
TRBD1	TRBV11-3	TRBJ2-3	once	CASSPGTGSHTDTQYF	TGTGCCAGCAGCCCAGGGACAGGGTCACACACAGATACGCAGTATTTT
TRBD2	TRBV18	TRBJ2-3	-	CASSPRPSGRASTDTQYF	TGTGCCAGCTCACCCCGTCCTAGCGGGAGGGCTTCTACAGATACGCAGTATTTT
-	TRBV12-2	TRBJ2-6	-	CASRLARSRSSGANVLTF	TGTGCAAGTCGCTTAGCGCGGTCACGAAGCTCTGGGGCCAACGTCCTGACTTTC
-	TRBV19	TRBJ2-3	few	CASSTAARATDTQYF	TGTGCCAGTAGTACCGCCGCGCGGGCTACAGATACGCAGTATTTT
-	TRBV7-9	TRBJ1-2	-	CASSLGSGVARGYTF	TGTGCCAGCAGCTTAGGGTCGGGGGTCGCCCGGGGCTACACCTTC
-	TRBV6-5	TRBJ1-2	-	CASSYSWPDRYTF	TGTGCCAGCAGTTACTCGTGGCCGGATCGCTACACCTTC
TRBD2	TRBV11-3	TRBJ2-1	-	CASSSSGLAGDEQFF	TGTGCCAGCAGCTCTTCCGGACTAGCGGGGGATGAGCAGTTCTTC
TRBD2	TRBV5-1	TRBJ2-2	-	CASSPGTSGNTGELFF	TGCGCCAGCAGCCCAGGGACTAGCGGGAACACCGGGGAGCTGTTTTTT
TRBD2	TRBV19	TRBJ2-7	-	CASSIARGSYEQYF	TGTGCCAGTAGTATAGCGCGGGGGTCCTACGAGCAGTACTTC
-	TRBV7-3	TRBJ1-2	-	CASSFGGLSSGYTF	TGTGCCAGCAGCTTTGGGGGTCTATCCTCTGGCTACACCTTC
-	TRBV7-9	TRBJ2-7	once	CASSLTDSYEQYF	TGTGCCAGCAGCTTGACTGACTCCTACGAGCAGTACTTC
TRBD2	TRBV6-5	TRBJ2-2	-	CASSGTSGDTGELFF	TGTGCCAGCAGTGGGACTAGCGGGGACACCGGGGAGCTGTTTTTT
-	TRBV7-8	TRBJ2-2	-	CASSLERRYTGELFF	TGTGCCAGCAGCCTAGAGCGGCGGTACACCGGGGAGCTGTTTTTT
-	TRBV18	TRBJ2-7	-	CASSPGGAGSYEQYF	TGTGCCAGCTCACCAGGGGGCGCCGGCTCCTACGAGCAGTACTTC
-	TRBV2	TRBJ2-7	-	CASSLDRRDEQYF	TGTGCCAGCAGTTTAGACAGACGAGACGAGCAGTACTTC
TRBD2	TRBV4-3	TRBJ2-5	-	CASSHNSGTSGRETQYF	TGCGCCAGCAGCCACAACTCAGGGACTAGCGGGAGGGAGACCCAGTACTTC
-	TRBV25-1	TRBJ1-1	few	CASSEYVEGTEAFF	TGTGCCAGCAGTGAATATGTAGAGGGAACTGAAGCTTTCTTT
-	TRBV7-7	TRBJ2-3	-	CASSLYGLDTQYF	TGTGCCAGCAGCTTATATGGTTTGGATACGCAGTATTTT
-	TRBV6-1	TRBJ1-2	-	CASSEGSIVGYGYTF	TGTGCCAGCAGTGAGGGGTCAATAGTAGGGTATGGCTACACCTTC
TRBD2	TRBV7-2	TRBJ2-3	-	CASSLSGTSTDTQYF	TGTGCCAGCAGCCTTAGCGGGACTAGCACAGATACGCAGTATTTT
TRBD2	TRBV4-2	TRBJ2-7	-	CASSSSGRANEQYF	TGTGCCAGCAGCAGTAGCGGGAGGGCTAACGAGCAGTACTTC